This T cell receptor beta chain was retrieved from a study of CD8+ T cells in alopecia areata. Treatment reported: oral pan-JAK inhibitor, 5-10 mg twice daily. CDR1 and CDR2 from the germline V gene are MDHEN and SYDVKM. Trimming stripped 5 bases from V and 5 bases from J, with 24 bases between. This CDR3 is 17 amino acids long. RNA, once extracted, was reverse transcribed into cDNA for use as the sequencing template. Assay: immunoSEQ multiplex PCR; the TCRdb copy retains only in-frame clones and omits some. In the table there are roughly 180,000 clones, around 60% of which are singletons. This chain uses TRBV28 with TRBJ2-5, with D perhaps matching TRBD1 or TRBD2 (5 bases each). The sequence was obtained from a human donor with alopecia areata. The source was CD4+ T cells sorted from blood, collected at week 4, from a patient treated with tofacitinib. CDR3 nucleotide sequence: TGTGCCAGCAGTCACACAGCTGGGACCGCCCCTAGGGAGACCCAGTACTTC. Protein sequence: CASSHTAGTAPRETQYF.